Following are 29 T cell receptor beta chains from one sample sequenced in a study of T cell responses to AZD1222 COVID-19 vaccine. TCRdb keeps only in-frame clones here, not all; method: immunoSEQ multiplex PCR. The top ten hold about 1.6% of the sample, which has 100,000 to 150,000 clones, approximately 85% seen once. The sequenced sample was peripheral blood, obtained on day 0 of AZD1222 vaccination. These receptors originate from an adult in good health.

Written as DNA, the CDR3 is TGTGCCAGTAGTCGAGCGGGAACTCTTAGCAATCAGCCCCAGCATTTT. It yields the protein CASSRAGTLSNQPQHF. The rearrangement uses TRBV19 and TRBJ1-5; the D is unclear. This CDR3 is 16 amino acids long. Trimming cost V 5 bases and J 0 bases, with 14 bases left between them. Germline V gene sequence: CDR1 LNHDA, CDR2 SQIVND (reference sequence).

This chain joins TRBV30 and TRBJ1-3, with D possibly being TRBD1 (5 bases). Between the trimmed V and J ends, which lost 2 bases and 2 bases, there was a span of 13 bases. CDR3 size: 15 residues. The germline V gene has CDR1 GTSNPN and CDR2 SVGIG (reference sequence). CDR3 DNA sequence: TGTGCCTGGAGTTCGAGGTGGGGGGCTGGAAACACCATATATTTT. Translation: CAWSSRWGAGNTIYF.

This sequence joins TRBV9 and TRBJ2-2; D is unclear. Per the germline V gene, CDR1 is SGDLS and CDR2 is YYNGEE. This CDR3 has 15 amino acids. The V end lost 1 base, the J end lost 3 bases, and 10 bases lay between the germline ends. CDR3 bases: TGTGCCAGCAGCGTACGGACGGATTACACCGGGGAGCTGTTTTTT. This sequence encodes CASSVRTDYTGELFF.

The V call is TRBV7-8, the J call TRBJ1-2; the D is unclear. The length of the CDR3 is 14 residues. V was clipped by 1 base and J by 4 bases, with 10 bases between them. The germline V gene has CDR1 SGHVS and CDR2 FQNEAQ. DNA for the CDR3: TGTGCCAGCAGCTTAGGAGGCAGCCTCTATGGCTACACCTTC. This encodes CASSLGGSLYGYTF. The full variable domain, in which reference TRBV7-8 and TRBJ1-2 provide the parts outside the CDR3, is GAGVSQSPRYKVAKRGQDVALRCDPISGHVSLFWYQQALGQGPEFLTYFQNEAQLDKSGLPSDRFFAERPEGSVSTLKIQRTQQEDSAVYLCASSLGGSLYGYTFGSGTRLTVV.

This rearrangement joins TRBV7-9 to TRBJ2-5; no clear D gene. V lost 6 bases to trimming and J lost 1 base, with 15 bases between them. The CDR3 has 15 amino acids. CDR1 and CDR2 from the germline V gene are SEHNR and FQNEAQ (reference sequence). CDR3 in amino acids: CASRVGTFFQETQYF. Written as DNA, the CDR3 is TGTGCCAGCAGGGTCGGAACGTTCTTCCAAGAGACCCAGTACTTC. Full variable domain (rest looked up from reference TRBV7-9 and TRBJ2-5): DTGVSQNPRHKITKRGQNVTFRCDPISEHNRLYWYRQTLGQGPEFLTYFQNEAQLEKSRLLSDRFSAERPKGSFSTLEIQRTEQGDSAMYLCASRVGTFFQETQYFGPGTRLLVL.

This chain uses TRBV2 with TRBJ2-6; the match to TRBD2 covers 15 bases. V trimming: 6 bases; J trimming: 4 bases; junction bases outside the gene matches: 4. This CDR3 is 17 amino acids long. Germline CDR1 SNHLY, CDR2 FYNNEI. The CDR3 DNA reads TGTGCCAGCAGAGGACTAGCGGGGGGGCCCGGGGCCAACGTCCTGACTTTC. This gives the protein CASRGLAGGPGANVLTF.

This clone occurred once. This rearrangement joins TRBV4-1 to TRBJ1-2; no reliable D call. V was cut by 3 bases and J by 4 bases, with 15 bases left in between. Per the germline V gene, CDR1 is MGHRA and CDR2 is YSYEKL. CDR3 length equals 15 residues. CDR3 region: CASSHPLSGVYGYTF. CDR3 bases: TGCGCCAGCAGCCACCCCCTAAGCGGCGTCTATGGCTACACCTTC.

The CDR3, as DNA: TGTGCCAGCAGCCGGGGCGGTCGTTACGAGCAGTACTTC. Residues: CASSRGGRYEQYF. The V and J genes are TRBV6-5 and TRBJ2-7; D may correspond to TRBD1 or TRBD2 (5 bases each). The CDR3 runs to 13 residues. Trimming removed 6 bases at V and 4 bases at J, with 13 bases between. Germline lookup yields CDR1 MNHEY and CDR2 SVGAGI.

The chain recombines TRBV15 with TRBJ2-7, with TRBD2 matching over 11 bases. CDR1 is LNHNV and CDR2 is YYDKDF in the germline V gene (reference sequence). There are 17 residues in the CDR3. V dropped 8 bases and J dropped 4; count of bases not matched to a gene: 16. For the CDR3, the DNA is TGTGCCACCTCCCCCAACTGGGCTAGCGGGAGGCGGTACGAGCAGTACTTC. It specifies CATSPNWASGRRYEQYF.

Only one count was recorded for this clone. The rearrangement links TRBV7-8 to TRBJ2-7; maybe TRBD2 (6 bases). CDR1 is SGHVS, CDR2 FQNEAQ, per germline. The CDR3 is 13 residues long. V gave up 1 base and J gave up 2 bases, with 6 bases separating them. The chain's CDR3 is CASSLGLAYEQYF. The DNA of the CDR3 is TGTGCCAGCAGCTTAGGACTAGCCTACGAGCAGTACTTC.

The J gene is TRBJ1-1, the V gene TRBV12-3 or TRBV12-4; D gene uncertain. The CDR3 sequence is 12 residues long. The V and J ends lost 2 bases and 7 bases respectively, with 8 bases between them. CDR3 loop: CASSLSDREAFF. CDR3 DNA sequence: TGTGCCAGCAGTTTAAGTGACCGTGAAGCTTTCTTT.

As DNA, the CDR3 is TGTGCCAGCAGCTCAGGGGGCACAGGGGGCAATTCACCCCTCCACTTT. Protein sequence: CASSSGGTGGNSPLHF. The rearrangement links TRBV9 to TRBJ1-6; the match to TRBD1 covers 9 bases. The germline gives CDR1 SGDLS, CDR2 YYNGEE. The CDR3 runs to 16 residues. V dropped 4 bases and J dropped 7; count of bases not matched to a gene: 9.

The chain uses TRBV3-1 (or the pseudogene TRBV3-2) and TRBJ1-2; perhaps TRBD1 as D (5 bases). The length of the CDR3 is 14 residues. Per the germline V gene, CDR1 is LGHDT and CDR2 is YNNKEL (reference sequence). The germline V and J ends were trimmed by 4 bases and 4 bases, with 13 bases remaining between them. The CDR3 region has the DNA TGTGCCAGCAGCCGCCGGGACTTTTCCTATGGCTACACCTTC. It encodes CASSRRDFSYGYTF.

CDR3 sequence reads: CASSLRQGAFVVSGYTF. The CDR3 nucleotides read TGTGCCAGCAGCTTACGGCAGGGGGCTTTCGTAGTGTCGGGCTACACCTTC. V usage is TRBV7-9 and J usage is TRBJ1-2, with TRBD1 matching over 8 bases. The CDR3 runs to 17 residues. Germline trimming cut 2 bases from V and 8 bases from J; bases unmatched to any gene: 16. Per the germline V gene, CDR1 is SEHNR and CDR2 is FQNEAQ (reference sequence).

The chain has TRBV4-2 and TRBJ1-2, with 7 nucleotides matching TRBD1. Germline trimming cut 0 bases from V and 8 bases from J; bases unmatched to any gene: 9. Germline V gene data show CDR1 as LGHNA and CDR2 as YNFKEQ. The CDR3 is 15 amino acids. Here the CDR3 DNA reads TGTGCCAGCAGCCAAGATACGTCACAGGGGAGAGGCTACACCTTC. Its protein is CASSQDTSQGRGYTF.

This chain joins TRBV9 and TRBJ1-5; possible D gene TRBD1, 6 bases. This CDR3 contains 15 residues. Deletions cut 0 bases from V and 7 bases from J, with 14 bases between. Germline CDR1 is SGDLS and CDR2 is YYNGEE. The chain's CDR3 is CASSVGDTSAQPQHF. DNA of the CDR3: TGTGCCAGCAGCGTAGGGGACACCTCCGCCCAGCCCCAGCATTTT.

The gene calls are TRBV6-5 and TRBJ1-5; no definite D call. In germline, CDR1 is MNHEY, CDR2 SVGAGI. The CDR3 extends over 15 amino acids. V gave up 10 bases and J gave up 4 bases, with 20 bases separating them. CDR3: CAISGSDGGNQPQHF. The CDR3 coding sequence is TGTGCCATCTCTGGATCTGACGGTGGGAATCAGCCCCAGCATTTT.

The chain is built from TRBV5-3 and TRBJ1-6; the D is unclear. TRBV5-3 is annotated as an ORF whose role is uncertain. There are 13 residues in the CDR3. The V end was cut by 0 bases, the J end by 6 bases, with 4 bases between. Here the CDR3 DNA reads TGTGCCAGAAGCTTGGGATTTAATTCACCCCTCCACTTT. Protein sequence: CARSLGFNSPLHF.

This clone has a single count. V is TRBV3-1 (or the pseudogene TRBV3-2) and J is TRBJ1-1; D gene uncertain. The germline CDR1 and CDR2 sequences are LGHDT and YNNKEL (reference sequence). Trimming cost V 4 bases and J 4 bases, with 13 bases left between them. The CDR3 is 14 residues long. CDR3 sequence: CASSPGLGFTEAFF. For the CDR3, the DNA is TGTGCCAGCAGCCCAGGTTTGGGGTTCACTGAAGCTTTCTTT.

The chain recombines TRBV10-3 with TRBJ1-1, with D possibly TRBD1 on 5 matching bases. CDR3 length: 15 residues. Trimming stripped 0 bases from V and 1 base from J, with 9 bases between. Germline V gene sequence: CDR1 ENHRY, CDR2 SYGVKD. The CDR3 loop is CAISESGQRNTEAFF. In DNA, the CDR3 is TGTGCCATCAGTGAGTCGGGGCAACGGAACACTGAAGCTTTCTTT.

This chain uses TRBV7-3 with TRBJ1-1, with D perhaps matching TRBD1 (5 bases). This CDR3 is built from 11 residues. The V end lost 4 bases, the J end lost 9 bases, and 9 bases lay between the germline ends. Germline lookup yields CDR1 SGHTA and CDR2 FQGTGA. In nucleotides, the CDR3 is TGTGCCAGCAGCTCAGGGCGGAAAGCTTTCTTT. Protein sequence: CASSSGRKAFF.

V and J are TRBV7-3 and TRBJ1-2; 12 bases map to TRBD1. The CDR3 is made up of 18 amino acids. The germline CDR1 and CDR2 sequences are SGHTA and FQGTGA. Trimming cost V 4 bases and J 7 bases; bases outside gene matches: 16. The CDR3 here is CASSSLGTGGGIRSGYTF. The CDR3 bases are TGTGCCAGCAGCTCCCTGGGGACAGGGGGCGGAATACGGTCTGGCTACACCTTC.

The V and J genes are TRBV7-2 and TRBJ1-6; a possible D gene is TRBD1 (6 bases). This CDR3 contains 14 residues. Per the germline V gene, CDR1 is SGHTA and CDR2 is FQGNSA. The V and J ends lost 5 bases and 10 bases respectively, with 15 bases between them. As DNA, the CDR3 is TGTGCCAGCAGCCCCACAGGGTTACGGTCACCCCTCCACTTT. Translated: CASSPTGLRSPLHF. The full variable domain, its missing parts supplied by reference TRBV7-2 and TRBJ1-6, is GAGVSQSPSNKVTEKGKDVELRCDPISGHTALYWYRQSLGQGLEFLIYFQGNSAPDKSGLPSDRFSAERTGGSVSTLTIQRTQQEDSAVYLCASSPTGLRSPLHFGNGTRLTVT.

For the CDR3, the DNA is TGTGCTAGTGGCTTAGGTGGGGGCCAGCCCCAGCATTTT. Its protein product is CASGLGGGQPQHF. The V gene is TRBV12-5, the J gene TRBJ1-5; a possible D gene is TRBD1 (6 bases). The V end was cut by 6 bases, the J end by 7 bases, with 13 bases between. Per the germline V gene, CDR1 is LGHNT and CDR2 is FRNRAP. This CDR3 region has 13 residues.

The chain employs TRBV10-3 and TRBJ1-6, with 8 bases aligning to TRBD1. V trimming: 11 bases; J trimming: 5 bases; junction bases outside the gene matches: 11. This CDR3 is 15 amino acids long. Germline V gene sequence: CDR1 ENHRY, CDR2 SYGVKD. The CDR3: CAVRGDRLDNSPLHF. The CDR3 DNA follows: TGTGCCGTACGGGGGGACAGGTTGGATAATTCACCCCTCCACTTT.

The V call is TRBV6-2 or TRBV6-3, the J call TRBJ1-2; possible D gene TRBD1, 5 bases. V lost 6 bases and J 2 bases, leaving 16 bases between the germline ends. This CDR3 is 15 amino acids long. The germline V gene has CDR1 MNHEY and CDR2 SVGEGT. The CDR3 spells CASSQNRLPNYGYTF. CDR3 nucleotides: TGTGCCAGCAGCCAAAACAGGTTACCAAACTATGGCTACACCTTC.

This chain joins TRBV27 and TRBJ1-2, with 7 bases that match TRBD1. This CDR3 has 14 amino acids. The trim removed 5 bases at V and 4 bases at J, leaving 7 bases unmatched. The germline V gene encodes CDR1 MNHEY and CDR2 SMNVEV (reference sequence). For the CDR3, the DNA is TGTGCCAGCAGTCAGATGGGACAGCGCTATGGCTACACCTTC. It translates to CASSQMGQRYGYTF.

This chain uses TRBV27 with TRBJ1-4; 9 nucleotides line up with TRBD1. CDR3 length equals 15 residues. The ends lost 4 bases at V and 6 bases at J; junction bases unmatched: 6. Germline CDR1 reads MNHEY; CDR2 reads SMNVEV (reference sequence). The CDR3 reads CASSSFGTGHEKLFF. The CDR3 nucleotides read TGTGCCAGCAGTTCCTTCGGGACAGGGCATGAAAAACTGTTTTTT.

The chain is built from TRBV9 and TRBJ1-4, with unresolved D. Germline CDR1 is SGDLS and CDR2 is YYNGEE. V lost 1 base and J 8 bases, leaving 12 bases between the germline ends. The CDR3 consists of 14 residues. CDR3 sequence (DNA): TGTGCCAGCAGCGTAATTGATATAGGGGAAAAACTGTTTTTT. Translated: CASSVIDIGEKLFF.